The sequence of this TCR beta chain was determined in a study of blood T cell repertoires in COVID-19. Turning to the study itself: Spain, Italy and the United States supplied samples that represented acute and convalescent COVID-19. T cells, B-cell-depleted T cells, or PBMCs supplied cDNA or gDNA.

Per the authors' pipeline: The assay estimated nucleated cells by amplifying reference gene primers. Profiled with immunoSEQ multiplex PCR; TCRdb holds only in-frame clones, not every one. The V and J calls and clone size are taken from that table; D and trimming were inferred from the DNA. Among roughly 260,000 clones listed, 88% were seen once. The CDR3 sequence is 13 residues long. Germline CDR1 reads MNHEY; CDR2 reads SVGAGI. The J segment lost 2 bases and the V segment lost 6 bases, leaving 3 bases of the junction unmatched. This TCR was sampled from a man in his fifties or sixties who had recovered from COVID-19. J is TRBJ2-7 and V is TRBV6-5, with TRBD1 matching 8 bases. The source material was peripheral blood. The CDR3 DNA reads TGTGCCAGCAGACAGGGGGGCGCCTACGAGCAGTACTTC. This codes for CASRQGGAYEQYF.